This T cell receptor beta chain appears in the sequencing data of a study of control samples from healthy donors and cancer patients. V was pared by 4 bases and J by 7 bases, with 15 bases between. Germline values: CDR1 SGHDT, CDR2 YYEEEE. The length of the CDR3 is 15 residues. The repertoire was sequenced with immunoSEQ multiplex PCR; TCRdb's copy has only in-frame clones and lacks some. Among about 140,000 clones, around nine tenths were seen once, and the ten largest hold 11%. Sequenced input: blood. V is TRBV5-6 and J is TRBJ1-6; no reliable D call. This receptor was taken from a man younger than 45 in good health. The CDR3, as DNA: TGTGCCAGCAGCCCCCCCATAGGTCTAAATTCACCCCTCCACTTT. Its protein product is CASSPPIGLNSPLHF. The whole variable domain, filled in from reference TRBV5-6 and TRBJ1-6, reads DAGVTQSPTHLIKTRGQQVTLRCSPKSGHDTVSWYQQALGQGPQFIFQYYEEEERQRGNFPDRFSGHQFPNYSSELNVNALLLGDSALYLCASSPPIGLNSPLHFGNGTRLTVT.